This passage covers 21 T cell receptor beta chains from one sample sequenced in a study of T cell responses to AZD1222 COVID-19 vaccine. Produced via immunoSEQ multiplex PCR; TCRdb's table is partial and in-frame only. The table lists approximately 130,000 clones, about 92% of them singletons, with around 0.96% in the top ten. The sample consisted of peripheral blood, taken on day 0 of AZD1222 vaccination. The source is an adult in good health.

This clone was found a few times. The J gene is TRBJ2-1, the V gene TRBV6-5; 8 bases map to TRBD1. V was pared by 7 bases and J by 5 bases, with 7 bases of the junction left unmatched. CDR1 MNHEY and CDR2 SVGAGI come from the germline V gene. The CDR3 covers 14 residues. CDR3 loop: CASTLSGGNNEQFF. In nucleotides, the CDR3 is TGTGCCAGCACCCTATCAGGGGGCAACAATGAGCAGTTCTTC.

This rearrangement joins TRBV29-1 to TRBJ2-7; TRBD2 matches 14 bases. This CDR3 spans 19 amino acids. With 7 bases clipped from V and 2 bases from J, the junction kept 19 bases outside the gene matches. Germline assignment: CDR1 SQVTM and CDR2 ANQGSEA. In DNA, the CDR3 is TGCAGCGCCGAAGGGGTCAGGGGGGGACTAGCGGGAGACCCCTACGAGCAGTACTTC. Amino acids: CSAEGVRGGLAGDPYEQYF.

The J gene is TRBJ1-1, the V gene TRBV30; TRBD1 matches 11 bases. The germline gives CDR1 GTSNPN, CDR2 SVGIG (reference sequence). CDR3 length equals 14 residues. V dropped 3 bases and J dropped 3; count of bases not matched to a gene: 3. CDR3 DNA: TGTGCCTGGAGGGGGACAGGGGGGTACACTGAAGCTTTCTTT. Protein sequence: CAWRGTGGYTEAFF.

The chain links TRBV28 to TRBJ2-5; the match to TRBD2 covers 12 bases. The length of the CDR3 is 17 residues. V was pared by 1 base and J by 3 bases, with 6 bases of the junction left unmatched. Germline V gene data show CDR1 as MDHEN and CDR2 as SYDVKM. The CDR3 DNA follows: TGTGCCAGCAGTTTATCTAGCGGGAGGGCTTGGAAAGAGACCCAGTACTTC. Protein: CASSLSSGRAWKETQYF.

V gene TRBV13 combines with J gene TRBJ1-4, with D possibly being TRBD1 (5 bases). Per germline, CDR1 PRHDT and CDR2 FYEKMQ (reference sequence). V lost 3 bases and J lost 8, with 16 bases in between. The CDR3 consists of 15 residues. This CDR3 reads CASSFNRRKSEKLFF. CDR3 nucleotides: TGTGCCAGCAGCTTCAACAGGAGGAAAAGCGAAAAACTGTTTTTT. Using reference TRBV13 and TRBJ1-4 for the parts outside the CDR3, the full variable domain is AAGVIQSPRHLIKEKRETATLKCYPIPRHDTVYWYQQGPGQDPQFLISFYEKMQSDKGSIPDRFSAQQFSDYHSELNMSSLELGDSALYFCASSFNRRKSEKLFFGSGTQLSVL.

CDR3 sequence (DNA): TGTGCCAGCAAGCCCCAGGGCTACAATGAGCAGTTCTTC. It codes for CASKPQGYNEQFF. The rearrangement uses TRBV6-5 and TRBJ2-1, with D possibly being TRBD1 (5 bases). V was trimmed by 7 bases and J by 3 bases, leaving 10 bases between them. The CDR3 extends over 13 amino acids. Germline V gene lookup returns CDR1 MNHEY and CDR2 SVGAGI.

The CDR3 reads CASSVTGTSVYTQYF. The CDR3 DNA follows: TGTGCCAGCAGCGTTACCGGTACTAGCGTGTATACGCAGTATTTT. The V and J genes are TRBV6-5 and TRBJ2-3; 7 nucleotides line up with TRBD2. Germline-derived CDR1 and CDR2 are MNHEY and SVGAGI. CDR3 length: 15 residues. Germline trimming cut 6 bases from V and 7 bases from J; bases unmatched to any gene: 13.

V gene TRBV18 combines with J gene TRBJ1-2; 7 bases line up with TRBD1. With 3 bases clipped from V and 5 bases from J, the junction kept 9 bases outside the gene matches. The V gene's germline CDR1 is KGHSH and CDR2 LQKENI. The CDR3 runs to 15 residues. The CDR3 region has the DNA TGTGCCAGCTCACCTCCCACAGGGGAGTTGTATGGCTACACCTTC. It yields the protein CASSPPTGELYGYTF.

In DNA, the CDR3 is TGTGCCAGCAGCCAAGGGGAGCAGCCCCAGCATTTT. Protein: CASSQGEQPQHF. The V call is TRBV3-1 (or the pseudogene TRBV3-2), the J call TRBJ1-5; no firm D call. Trimming pared 1 base from V and 7 bases from J, leaving 5 bases between. Germline values: CDR1 LGHDT, CDR2 YNNKEL (reference sequence). The CDR3 sequence is 12 residues long.

The gene calls are TRBV7-9 and TRBJ2-7; the D is unclear. The germline gives CDR1 SEHNR, CDR2 FQNEAQ (reference sequence). Between the trimmed V and J ends, which lost 1 base and 5 bases, there was a span of 15 bases. The CDR3 consists of 15 residues. CDR3 protein: CASSLGVVGSDEQYF. DNA for the CDR3: TGTGCCAGCAGCTTAGGTGTAGTCGGTTCCGACGAGCAGTACTTC.

J is TRBJ1-2 and V is TRBV20-1; D gene ambiguous. This CDR3 has 11 residues. The V gene's germline CDR1 is DFQATT and CDR2 SNEGSKA (reference sequence). With 4 bases removed from V and 0 bases from J, the gap between germline ends came to 3 bases. The CDR3 here is CSATTNYGYTF. CDR3 nucleotide sequence: TGCAGTGCTACGACTAACTATGGCTACACCTTC.

The gene calls are TRBV19 and TRBJ1-2, with D possibly TRBD1 on 6 matching bases. V was cut by 4 bases and J by 12 bases, with 27 bases left in between. CDR3 length: 16 residues. Germline lookup yields CDR1 LNHDA and CDR2 SQIVND (reference sequence). The CDR3 DNA reads as TGTGCCAGTAGTAGGAAGACCGGGACACCCGGTCGGATGGACACCTTC. This gives the protein CASSRKTGTPGRMDTF.

The chain combines TRBV9 with TRBJ2-2; 12 bases line up with TRBD2. The germline CDR1 and CDR2 sequences are SGDLS and YYNGEE. The V and J ends lost 3 bases and 4 bases, in that order; junction bases with no gene match: 7. The CDR3 length is 17 residues. Here the CDR3 DNA reads TGTGCCAGCAGCGCCGCTAGCGGGAGGGCCGGCACCGGGGAGCTGTTTTTT. It is translated as CASSAASGRAGTGELFF.

CDR3 residues: CASSLTTGGKEQYF. CDR3 DNA sequence: TGTGCCAGCAGTTTAACGACCGGGGGAAAGGAGCAGTACTTC. The J gene is TRBJ2-7, the V gene TRBV27, with D perhaps matching TRBD2 (6 bases). Germline CDR1 reads MNHEY; CDR2 reads SMNVEV (reference sequence). This CDR3 comprises 14 residues. The ends were cut back, 2 bases at V and 7 bases at J, with 15 bases in the middle.

The chain combines TRBV9 with TRBJ2-7; D not resolved. Germline lookup yields CDR1 SGDLS and CDR2 YYNGEE. This CDR3 is 14 amino acids long. Trimming stripped 0 bases from V and 4 bases from J, with 11 bases between. The CDR3 sequence: CASSVDWGQYEQYF. CDR3 DNA: TGTGCCAGCAGCGTAGATTGGGGTCAATACGAGCAGTACTTC.

V and J are TRBV6-2 or TRBV6-3 and TRBJ2-5; D not certain. CDR3 length: 11 amino acids. V lost 2 bases, J lost 5 bases, and 3 bases lay in between. Per germline, CDR1 MNHEY and CDR2 SVGEGT. Here the CDR3 reads CASSYGETQYF. As DNA, the CDR3 is TGTGCCAGCAGTTACGGGGAGACCCAGTACTTC.

The V gene is TRBV24-1, the J gene TRBJ2-3; 9 bases align to TRBD2. From germline, CDR1 is KGHDR and CDR2 SFDVKD. The CDR3 spans 16 residues. V lost 4 bases and J lost 4; bases outside the gene matches: 8. The CDR3 region is CATSDRSGSYPDTQYF. CDR3 nucleotides: TGTGCCACCAGTGACCGTAGCGGGAGTTATCCAGATACGCAGTATTTT.

The table lists this clone with a count of one. The rearrangement uses TRBV29-1 and TRBJ2-7; D gene uncertain. Germline CDR1 and CDR2: SQVTM and ANQGSEA. The CDR3 runs to 13 residues. Trimming stripped 0 bases from V and 3 bases from J, with 9 bases between. CDR3 nucleotide sequence: TGCAGCGTTGAAGAACAGATCTTCTACGAGCAGTACTTC. Its protein is CSVEEQIFYEQYF.

V gene TRBV24-1 combines with J gene TRBJ1-2; D uncertain. Germline V gives CDR1 KGHDR, CDR2 SFDVKD. Trimming pared 2 bases from V and 4 bases from J, leaving 4 bases between. The CDR3 has 12 amino acids. The CDR3 bases are TGTGCCACCAGTGATTCCCGCTATGGCTACACCTTC. It encodes CATSDSRYGYTF.

In this sample, this clone turned up once. This sequence joins TRBV3-1 (or the pseudogene TRBV3-2) and TRBJ1-1, with 7 bases fitting TRBD1. CDR1 and CDR2 from the germline V gene are LGHDT and YNNKEL (reference sequence). CDR3 length: 14 residues. Trimming took 2 bases from V and 2 from J; bases not matched to a gene: 2. The DNA of the CDR3 is TGTGCCAGCAGCCAAAGGACAGGTAACACTGAAGCTTTCTTT. This codes for CASSQRTGNTEAFF.

This chain uses TRBV27 with TRBJ1-2; TRBD1 aligns across 10 bases. Germline V CDR1 and CDR2: MNHEY, SMNVEV (reference sequence). The CDR3 contains 16 residues. The J segment lost 4 bases and the V segment lost 0 bases, leaving 5 bases of the junction unmatched. In DNA, the CDR3 is TGTGCCAGCAGTTTATCCAGGACAGGGGGACCCTATGGCTACACCTTC. Translation: CASSLSRTGGPYGYTF.